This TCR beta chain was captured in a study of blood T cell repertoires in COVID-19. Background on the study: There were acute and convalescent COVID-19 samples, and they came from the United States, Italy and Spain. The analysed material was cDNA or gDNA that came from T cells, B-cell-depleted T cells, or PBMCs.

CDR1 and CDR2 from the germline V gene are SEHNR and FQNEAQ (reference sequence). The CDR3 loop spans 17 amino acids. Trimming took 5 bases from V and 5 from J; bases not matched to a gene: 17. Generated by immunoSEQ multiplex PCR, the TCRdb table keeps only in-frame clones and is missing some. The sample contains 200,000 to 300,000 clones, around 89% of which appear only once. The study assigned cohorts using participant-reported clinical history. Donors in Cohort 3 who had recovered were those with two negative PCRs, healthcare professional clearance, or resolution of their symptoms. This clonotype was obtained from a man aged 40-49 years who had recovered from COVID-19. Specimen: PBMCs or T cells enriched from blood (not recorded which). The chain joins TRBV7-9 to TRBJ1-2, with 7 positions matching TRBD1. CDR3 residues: CASSPKKTGGTVYGYTF. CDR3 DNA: TGTGCCAGCAGCCCGAAAAAAACTGGCGGGACAGTGTATGGCTACACCTTC.